Described below is a single TCR beta chain sequence and its context. Its antigen is not yet known. Base qualities are not provided; no much larger clone lies one nucleotide away. This sample was included in a study of human CD4 T cells and Enterobacteriaceae (dated by TCRdb to 2020 to 2022). Memory CD4+ T cells were FACS-sorted on a FACSAria III to over 95% purity as all CD4+ cells other than CD45RA+CCR7+CD95- naive cells. Healthy donor blood was obtained from blood donation centers in Switzerland. Total CD4+ T cells and monocytes were enriched by positive selection with CD4 and CD14 magnetic microbeads. Before sorting, CD8+, CD14+, CD16+, CD56+, CD19+ and CD25-bright cells were excluded. In a couple of blood donors, total memory CD4+ T cells were sequenced directly ex vivo to assess in vivo expansion of bacteria-reactive clonotypes. Peripheral blood mononuclear cells were isolated from donor blood using Ficoll-Paque Plus.

Deep-level sequencing was performed on ex vivo total memory CD4+ samples, with a detection sensitivity of one cell in 200,000. Genomic DNA was extracted from cell pellets with the QIAamp DNA Micro Kit, and its quantity and purity were checked by spectrophotometry. TCR Vbeta CDR3 regions were amplified with the immunoSEQ multiplex PCR assay. The Illumina HiSeq platform was used to sequence the amplicons. The retrieved sequences were 87 nucleotides long and included the CDR3 region. For the original study's pipeline: A clonotype was defined as a unique productive TCR Vbeta nucleotide sequence and was quantified by productive template frequency from ImmunoSEQ Analyzer V3.0. Expanded clonotypes were defined using a threshold set at the top 5th percentile of each repertoire ranked by frequency. Repertoire overlap was computed as Chao-Jaccard with the R package fossil and visualized by nonmetric multidimensional scaling with the R package MASS. Held by TCRdb, this immuneACCESS table contains in-frame sequences only and omits some clones. Under half of the omission traces to an unresolved V gene where checked; the cause of the rest is unknown. V and J calls and clone size are as listed in that table; D and trimming were resolved from the DNA. The sample yields about 25,000 clones; roughly 80% were counted once. The ten largest clonotypes hold roughly 0.96% of the sample.

Looking up the germline V gene yields CDR1 SGHAT and CDR2 FQNNGV. The CDR3 runs 15 residues from the cysteine to the phenylalanine. Here the CDR3 DNA is all that survives: 45 bases in frame from base 1. Germline trimming: 0 bases from V, 7 bases from J; junction bases outside gene matches: 2. The study at large found these results: Reactivity of ex vivo clonotypes was inferred only by matching nucleotide sequences to CFSE-low cultures from the same donors. Compared with specific clonotypes, broadly cross-reactive clonotypes seemed more expanded ex vivo, with about 55% of the 19 and 21 of 34 falling in the top 5%.

The chain couples TRBV11-2 to TRBJ2-1; 11 middle bases align to TRBD2. The sequence was obtained from a human donor in good health. The sequencing input was memory CD4+ T cells from blood. This specimen's cell subset or site label, interpreted: total memory CD4 T cells sorted directly ex vivo, unstimulated. In nucleotides, the sequence is TGTGCCAGCAGCTTAGAGTCTAGCGGGAGGAATGAGCAGTTCTTC. Translated, it reads CASSLESSGRNEQFF.